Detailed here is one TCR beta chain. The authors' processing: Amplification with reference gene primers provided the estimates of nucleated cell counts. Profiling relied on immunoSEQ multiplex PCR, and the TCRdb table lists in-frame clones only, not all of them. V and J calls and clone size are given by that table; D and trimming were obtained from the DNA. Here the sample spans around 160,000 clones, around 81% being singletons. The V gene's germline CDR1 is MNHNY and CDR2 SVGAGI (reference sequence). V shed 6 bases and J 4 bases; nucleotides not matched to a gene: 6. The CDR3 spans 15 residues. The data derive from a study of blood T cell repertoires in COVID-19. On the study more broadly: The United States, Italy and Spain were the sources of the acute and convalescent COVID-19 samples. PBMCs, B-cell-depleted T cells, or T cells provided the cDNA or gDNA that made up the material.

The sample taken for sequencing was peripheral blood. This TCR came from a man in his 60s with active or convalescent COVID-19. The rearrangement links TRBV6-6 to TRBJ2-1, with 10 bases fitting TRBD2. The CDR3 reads CASSPTTSGYNEQFF. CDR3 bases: TGTGCCAGCAGCCCGACGACTAGCGGGTACAATGAGCAGTTCTTC.